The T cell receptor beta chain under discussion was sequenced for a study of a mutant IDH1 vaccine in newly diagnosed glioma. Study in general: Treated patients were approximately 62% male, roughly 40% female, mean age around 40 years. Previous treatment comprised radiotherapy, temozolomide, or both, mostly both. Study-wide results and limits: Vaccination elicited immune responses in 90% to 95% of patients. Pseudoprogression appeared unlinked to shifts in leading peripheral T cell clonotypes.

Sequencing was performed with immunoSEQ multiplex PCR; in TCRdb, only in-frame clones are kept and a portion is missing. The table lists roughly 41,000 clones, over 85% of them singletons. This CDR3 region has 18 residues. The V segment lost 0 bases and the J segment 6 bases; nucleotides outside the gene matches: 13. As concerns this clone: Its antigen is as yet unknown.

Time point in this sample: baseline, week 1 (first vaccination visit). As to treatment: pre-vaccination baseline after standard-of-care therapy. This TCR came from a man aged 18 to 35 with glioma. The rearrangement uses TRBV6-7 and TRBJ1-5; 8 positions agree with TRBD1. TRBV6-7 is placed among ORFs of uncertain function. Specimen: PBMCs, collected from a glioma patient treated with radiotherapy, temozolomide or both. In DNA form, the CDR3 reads TGTGCCAGCAGTTACTCGGGACAGGTTCCGAGGGAGTGTCAGCCCCAGCATTTT. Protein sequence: CASSYSGQVPRECQPQHF.